The rows below give T cell receptor beta chains drawn from one sample of a study of neurological immune-mediated disorders. TCRdb reprocessed the 5' RACE reads via MiXCR and lists one record per CDR3 protein. Of roughly 100,000 distinct CDR3 sequences in the sample, roughly 3.2% were seen once. Specimen: PBMCs. The receptors here all came from a woman in her 50s with multiple sclerosis. The CDR3 runs from the conserved cysteine through the conserved F or W. The order of the fields is D gene, V gene, CDR3 length, CDR3 protein. A D gene is named only where the DNA matches it firmly.

TRBD2	TRBV20-1	14	CSALSGGAGNEQFF
TRBD1	TRBV10-3	14	CAIRGQVFTDTQYF
TRBD1	TRBV10-3	15	CAISQRDRGNYEQYF
TRBD1	TRBV7-9	12	CASSTGDSPLHF
TRBD1	TRBV10-1	14	CASSSGQDNSTLNF
-	TRBV12-3/TRBV12-4	13	CASSFDTYGEAFF
-	TRBV6-2/TRBV6-3	15	CASSYPGKFNTEAFF
TRBD1	TRBV24-1	14	CASRRTGENTEAFF
-	TRBV7-9	11	CASSSQNGYTF
TRBD2	TRBV7-9	16	CASSFHRGGAADTQYF
-	TRBV15	17	CATSVDPLPGVENGYTF
TRBD2	TRBV5-6	16	CASSTAGTSGGNEQFF
-	TRBV20-1	14	CSARGGVGSDEQFF
TRBD2	TRBV7-9	19	CASSQRRLAGGPGTGELFF
-	TRBV7-3	14	CASSLTADGTEQYF
-	TRBV6-5	14	CASSYSRTTYEQYF
TRBD2	TRBV5-1	15	CASSLGRGGRETQYF
-	TRBV5-1	14	CASSFGGSSEKLFF
TRBD1	TRBV9	15	CASSGGGQGYEKLFF
-	TRBV9	15	CASSVDQGWTDTQYF
-	TRBV7-2	14	CASSLDANTGELFF
-	TRBV5-1	14	CASKVYPSTDTQYF
-	TRBV5-1	16	CASSLVSARSGNTIYF
-	TRBV29-1	13	CSVVFEGREKLFF
-	TRBV21-1	16	CASSRRVAGAPPEQYF
TRBD2	TRBV29-1	14	CSVAGTSGGDEQFF
-	TRBV6-5	14	CASSLGGSSYEQYF
-	TRBV20-1	12	CSARLPNEKLFF
-	TRBV7-2	12	CASSEMRGRQYF
-	TRBV18	13	CASSPGSGDTQYF
-	TRBV18	13	CASERWEDYGYTF
-	TRBV12-3/TRBV12-4	15	CASSSSAVNSYEQYF
-	TRBV29-1	11	CSAQGSHTQYF
TRBD1	TRBV7-2	15	CASSPDRGQGYGYTF
-	TRBV7-9	16	CASSRERLGGRFGYTF
TRBD2	TRBV7-2	16	CASSLRLAGVPGTQYF
TRBD1	TRBV6-5	15	CASRLRGPGANVLTF
TRBD1	TRBV5-1	15	CASSFGQGANEKLFF
-	TRBV3-1	13	CASSPAWIDTQYF
-	TRBV10-3	15	CAISEDEGGRYEQYF
TRBD2	TRBV5-1	16	CASSLGLAGGKETQYF
TRBD1	TRBV25-1	14	CASRETGIGQPQHF
-	TRBV10-3	13	CATTGALGETQYF
-	TRBV20-1	16	CSAATNSLFSGNTIYF
-	TRBV7-2	14	CASGLRETSYGYTF
TRBD2	TRBV7-2	16	CASSSRAAGGSYEQYF
TRBD2	TRBV12-3/TRBV12-4	13	CASDGGGYNEQFF
TRBD1	TRBV5-5	14	CASSIDRVLQPQHF
-	TRBV20-1	13	CSAFRALQENQYF
TRBD1	TRBV5-1	15	CASSWTGANTGELFF
-	TRBV5-6	15	CASSYRSRPNYGYTF
-	TRBV20-1	18	CSASQRIQQISMNTEAFF
-	TRBV27	14	CASSSARRVHEQYF
-	TRBV7-2	17	CASSGYYGGPKSDTQYF
-	TRBV20-1	15	CSARAGPTTNEKLFF